This section outlines one T cell receptor (beta chain) sequence together with its context. The sample comes from a study of cytomegalovirus exposure and HLA in healthy donors. 60 Vbeta and 13 Jbeta primers were used in PCR. The protocol was immunoSEQ multiplex PCR, while the TCRdb copy is restricted to in-frame clones and leaves out a portion. This table has 110,000 to 150,000 clones, 77% appearing once. V shed 5 bases, J shed 4 bases, and the junction held 24 bases outside the gene matches. CDR3 length: 21 residues. The V gene's germline CDR1 is SGHVS and CDR2 FNYEAQ. The material sequenced was PBMCs. The clonotype was recovered from a male donor in good health and CMV-seronegative. The gene calls are TRBV7-6 and TRBJ2-7; 12 nucleotides align to TRBD2. The CDR3 loop is CASSLGAGGAQTSGSWYEQYF. The CDR3 DNA is TGTGCCAGCAGCCTGGGGGCTGGGGGCGCTCAGACTAGCGGGAGTTGGTACGAGCAGTACTTC. Supplemented by reference TRBV7-6 and TRBJ2-7, the full variable domain reads GAGVSQSPRYKVTKRGQDVALRCDPISGHVSLYWYRQALGQGPEFLTYFNYEAQQDKSGLPNDRFSAERPEGSISTLTIQRTEQRDSAMYRCASSLGAGGAQTSGSWYEQYFGPGTRLTVT.